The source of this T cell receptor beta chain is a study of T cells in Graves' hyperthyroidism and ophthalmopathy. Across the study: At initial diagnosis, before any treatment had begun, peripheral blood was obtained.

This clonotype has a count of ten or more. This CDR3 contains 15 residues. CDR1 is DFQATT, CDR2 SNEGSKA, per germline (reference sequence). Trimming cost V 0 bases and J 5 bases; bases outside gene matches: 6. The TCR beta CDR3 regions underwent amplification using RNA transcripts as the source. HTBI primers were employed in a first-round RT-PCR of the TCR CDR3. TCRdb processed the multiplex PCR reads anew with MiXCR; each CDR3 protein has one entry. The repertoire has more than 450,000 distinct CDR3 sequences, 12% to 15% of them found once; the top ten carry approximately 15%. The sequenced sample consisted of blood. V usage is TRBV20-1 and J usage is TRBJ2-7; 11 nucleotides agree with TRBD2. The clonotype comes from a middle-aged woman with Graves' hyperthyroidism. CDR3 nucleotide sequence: TGCAGTGCTAGAGATATAACTAGCGGGAGCCACGAGCAGTACTTC. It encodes CSARDITSGSHEQYF.